The 27 T cell receptor beta chains below come from one sample, sequenced in a study of CD8 T cells in Susac syndrome. Random hexamers were used to reverse transcribe an amount of about 0.45 to 1 ug RNA. From the immunoSEQ multiplex PCR reads, TCRdb called clonotypes with MiXCR, one entry per CDR3 protein. The sample has roughly 200,000 distinct CDR3 sequences, approximately 95% seen once. Sequenced input: CD4+ T cells from PBMCs. These receptors were obtained from a human donor with multiple sclerosis.

The chain recombines TRBV20-1 with TRBJ1-5, with D possibly TRBD1 on 5 matching bases. Between the trimmed V and J ends, which lost 6 bases and 6 bases, there was a span of 15 bases. From germline, CDR1 is DFQATT and CDR2 SNEGSKA (reference sequence). This CDR3 has 13 residues. The CDR3 DNA is TGCAGTGCCCGGGACCTCTGGAGTCAGCCCCAGCATTTT. The encoded protein is CSARDLWSQPQHF.

V is TRBV30 and J is TRBJ1-2, with D hard to call. Trimming pared 8 bases from V and 5 bases from J, leaving 12 bases between. Germline loops: CDR1 GTSNPN, CDR2 SVGIG (reference sequence). This CDR3 region has 11 residues. CDR3 in DNA: TGTGCCGGGATGCCCTTATATGGCTACACCTTC. Protein: CAGMPLYGYTF.

In the case of this clonotype: One junction end disagrees with the germline gene, perhaps due to a read error. The chain carries TRBV11-2 and TRBJ2-7, with D hard to call. Per the germline V gene, CDR1 is SGHAT and CDR2 is FQNNGV. The CDR3 length is 12 residues. CDR3 DNA: TGTGCCAGCAGCCCTTCGCGGATATCTGTAGTCTTC. Translation gives CASSPSRISVVF.

The chain's CDR3 is CASSFAPGSSGGEQFF. CDR3 DNA: TGTGCCAGCAGCTTTGCCCCGGGCTCCAGCGGGGGAGAGCAGTTCTTC. The rearrangement links TRBV13 to TRBJ2-1; 8 bases agree with TRBD2. The ends lost 3 bases at V and 10 bases at J; junction bases unmatched: 14. CDR1 and CDR2 (germline): PRHDT, FYEKMQ (reference sequence). The CDR3 extends over 16 amino acids. Combining the CDR3 with reference TRBV13 and TRBJ2-1 gives the whole variable domain AAGVIQSPRHLIKEKRETATLKCYPIPRHDTVYWYQQGPGQDPQFLISFYEKMQSDKGSIPDRFSAQQFSDYHSELNMSSLELGDSALYFCASSFAPGSSGGEQFFGPGTRLTVL.

This clonotype was recorded once. The chain combines TRBV29-1 with TRBJ1-1; the D is unclear. The V end was cut by 5 bases, the J end by 1 base, with 5 bases between. The germline V gene has CDR1 SQVTM and CDR2 ANQGSEA. CDR3 length: 11 amino acids. The chain's CDR3 is CSVLWNTEAFF. DNA of the CDR3: TGCAGCGTTCTTTGGAACACTGAAGCTTTCTTT.

The chain employs TRBV29-1 and TRBJ2-1; D perhaps matches TRBD2 (6 bases). Germline V gene lookup returns CDR1 SQVTM and CDR2 ANQGSEA. This CDR3 has 14 amino acids. Between the trimmed V and J ends, which lost 5 bases and 5 bases, there was a span of 16 bases. CDR3 in DNA: TGCAGCGTTCGAACAGGACTAATCCACAATGAGCAGTTCTTC. It is translated as CSVRTGLIHNEQFF.

This chain uses TRBV3-1 with TRBJ1-6; D is possibly TRBD1 (5 bases). V shed 4 bases and J shed 8 bases, with 12 bases lying between them. The length of the CDR3 is 14 residues. Germline assignment: CDR1 LGHDT and CDR2 YNNKEL (reference sequence). The CDR3 DNA sequence: TGTGCCAGCAGCCGTCGGGACCGAGATTCACCCCTCCACTTT. It specifies CASSRRDRDSPLHF.

The chain uses TRBV2 and TRBJ1-5; no clear D. CDR1 SNHLY and CDR2 FYNNEI come from the germline V gene. The ends were cut back, 6 bases at V and 9 bases at J, with 15 bases in the middle. The CDR3 spans 13 residues. CDR3 bases: TGTGCCAGCAGCGCTACCGATGTGTTGCCCCAGCATTTT. Its protein product is CASSATDVLPQHF.

J is TRBJ1-2 and V is TRBV20-1; unclear D gene. Germline V gene lookup returns CDR1 DFQATT and CDR2 SNEGSKA (reference sequence). CDR3 length: 13 residues. The V gene lost 3 bases and the J gene lost 5 bases, with 13 bases spanning the gap. CDR3 loop: CSASIGGDYGYTF. CDR3 coding DNA: TGCAGTGCTAGTATTGGTGGGGATTATGGCTACACCTTC.

CDR3 loop: CATSDWGALNTEAFF. CDR3 coding DNA: TGTGCCACCAGTGATTGGGGGGCTTTGAACACTGAAGCTTTCTTT. The chain joins TRBV24-1 to TRBJ1-1; weak D call: TRBD1 (6 bases). Germline V gene data show CDR1 as KGHDR and CDR2 as SFDVKD. V was cut by 2 bases and J by 0 bases, with 9 bases left in between. This CDR3 is 15 amino acids long.

This chain uses TRBV12-5 with TRBJ1-1; D might be TRBD1 (6 bases). Trimming took off 6 bases at V and 0 bases at J, with 14 bases between the two ends. The CDR3 contains 15 residues. In germline, CDR1 is LGHNT, CDR2 FRNRAP. The CDR3 coding sequence is TGTGCTAGTGGAGACGTGACAGGTGTGAACACTGAAGCTTTCTTT. Protein: CASGDVTGVNTEAFF. The whole variable domain, remainder taken from reference TRBV12-5 and TRBJ1-1, is DARVTQTPRHKVTEMGQEVTMRCQPILGHNTVFWYRQTMMQGLELLAYFRNRAPLDDSGMPKDRFSAEMPDATLATLKIQPSEPRDSAVYFCASGDVTGVNTEAFFGQGTRLTVV.

The gene calls are TRBV9 and TRBJ2-5; TRBD2 agrees at 13 bases. The junction had 1 base not matched to a gene; V was cut back by 3 bases and J by 5 bases. The germline V gene has CDR1 SGDLS and CDR2 YYNGEE. The CDR3 is 14 amino acids. The CDR3 spells CASSETSGGETQYF. CDR3 in DNA: TGTGCCAGCAGCGAGACTAGCGGGGGGGAGACCCAGTACTTC. Variable domain in full (rest from reference TRBV9 and TRBJ2-5): DSGVTQTPKHLITATGQRVTLRCSPRSGDLSVYWYQQSLDQGLQFLIQYYNGEERAKGNILERFSAQQFPDLHSELNLSSLELGDSALYFCASSETSGGETQYFGPGTRLLVL.

This rearrangement joins TRBV20-1 to TRBJ1-2; no reliable D call. Germline CDR1 DFQATT, CDR2 SNEGSKA (reference sequence). The V and J ends lost 4 bases and 5 bases respectively, with 14 bases between them. CDR3 length equals 13 residues. The chain's CDR3 is CSATMQFPYGYTF. The CDR3 coding sequence is TGCAGTGCTACCATGCAGTTTCCGTATGGCTACACCTTC.

V and J are TRBV29-1 and TRBJ2-4; either TRBD1 or TRBD2 may supply D (5 bases each). Germline values: CDR1 SQVTM, CDR2 ANQGSEA. CDR3 size: 13 residues. V was trimmed by 3 bases and J by 6 bases, leaving 12 bases between them. CDR3 DNA sequence: TGCAGCGTTGATGGGGGTGGAGGAAACATTCAGTACTTC. This sequence encodes CSVDGGGGNIQYF.

The genes are TRBV29-1 and TRBJ1-1; 8 nucleotides line up with TRBD1. With 3 bases clipped from V and 3 bases from J, the junction kept 6 bases outside the gene matches. Germline-derived CDR1 and CDR2 are SQVTM and ANQGSEA. This CDR3 comprises 14 residues. The CDR3 loop is CSVDRTGRYTEAFF. The CDR3 bases are TGCAGCGTTGACCGGACAGGGAGGTACACTGAAGCTTTCTTT.

The chain carries TRBV12-3 or TRBV12-4 and TRBJ2-1, with 10 bases matching TRBD1. CDR3 length: 14 amino acids. With 4 bases clipped from V and 9 bases from J, the junction kept 6 bases outside the gene matches. CDR3 loop: CASSYPGQGGEQFF. The CDR3 bases are TGTGCCAGCAGTTATCCTGGACAGGGGGGTGAGCAGTTCTTC.

The chain uses TRBV3-1 and TRBJ2-7, with 10 bases fitting TRBD1. Germline values: CDR1 LGHDT, CDR2 YNNKEL (reference sequence). Trimming at V came to 1 base and at J to 4 bases, leaving 1 base not matched to a gene. This CDR3 contains 14 residues. The CDR3 nucleotides read TGTGCCAGCAGCCAAGGGACAGGGGGGTACGAGCAGTACGTC. Translated, it gives CASSQGTGGYEQYV.

The V and J genes are TRBV3-1 and TRBJ2-2, with unresolved D. Trimming stripped 4 bases from V and 7 bases from J, with 7 bases between. In germline, CDR1 is LGHDT, CDR2 YNNKEL (reference sequence). The CDR3 has 12 residues. CDR3 DNA sequence: TGTGCCAGCAGCCCCTCTGTCGGGGAGCTGTTTTTT. It codes for CASSPSVGELFF.

The rearrangement joins TRBV4-1 to TRBJ1-2; the D gene is possibly TRBD1 (6 bases). The germline V gene has CDR1 MGHRA and CDR2 YSYEKL. The CDR3 is made up of 16 amino acids. The V end lost 1 base, the J end lost 4 bases, and 16 bases lay between the germline ends. Here the CDR3 DNA reads TGCGCCAGCAGCCAAGTTCCGACAGGCTCTCTCTATGGCTACACCTTC. Protein sequence: CASSQVPTGSLYGYTF.

The V gene is TRBV6-1, the J gene TRBJ1-2; D not certain. CDR1 MNHNS and CDR2 SASEGT come from the germline V gene. The CDR3 contains 15 residues. The germline V and J ends were trimmed by 0 bases and 10 bases, with 18 bases remaining between them. CDR3 sequence reads: CASSEALRGPEVYTF. CDR3 DNA sequence: TGTGCCAGCAGTGAAGCGCTTCGCGGCCCGGAGGTCTACACCTTC.

This rearrangement joins TRBV20-1 to TRBJ2-7; a weak D match, TRBD1 (6 bases). Trimming removed 5 bases at V and 4 bases at J, with 9 bases between. This CDR3 has 11 amino acids. Germline CDR1 and CDR2: DFQATT and SNEGSKA (reference sequence). The CDR3 region is CSAGRGYEQYV. CDR3 DNA sequence: TGCAGTGCTGGTAGGGGGTACGAGCAGTACGTC.

This clonotype showed up just once. The chain couples TRBV30 to TRBJ1-2; D not certain. CDR3 length equals 14 residues. Germline V CDR1 and CDR2: GTSNPN, SVGIG (reference sequence). V was cut by 3 bases and J by 0 bases, with 11 bases left in between. The CDR3 protein is CAWSLVATNYGYTF. CDR3 nucleotides: TGTGCCTGGAGCTTAGTTGCTACTAACTATGGCTACACCTTC. Based on the CDR3 plus reference TRBV30 and TRBJ1-2, the full variable domain is SQTIHQWPATLVQPVGSPLSLECTVEGTSNPNLYWYRQAAGRGLQLLFYSVGIGQISSEVPQNLSASRPQDRQFILSSKKLLLSDSGFYLCAWSLVATNYGYTFGSGTRLTVV.

The gene calls are TRBV15 and TRBJ1-5; D gene uncertain. With 3 bases removed from V and 4 bases from J, the gap between germline ends came to 4 bases. Per the germline V gene, CDR1 is LNHNV and CDR2 is YYDKDF (reference sequence). The CDR3 loop spans 12 amino acids. The CDR3 DNA reads as TGTGCCACCAGCAGGCCAAATCAGCCCCAGCATTTT. This codes for CATSRPNQPQHF.

The rearrangement uses TRBV30 and TRBJ1-2; 10 bases align to TRBD1. Germline V lookup: CDR1 GTSNPN, CDR2 SVGIG (reference sequence). V shed 2 bases and J 12 bases; nucleotides not matched to a gene: 12. The CDR3 totals 14 residues. The CDR3 sequence is CAWSTLLGQGRHTF. For the CDR3, the DNA is TGTGCCTGGAGTACTCTGTTGGGACAGGGGAGGCACACCTTC. Combining the CDR3 with reference TRBV30 and TRBJ1-2 gives the whole variable domain SQTIHQWPATLVQPVGSPLSLECTVEGTSNPNLYWYRQAAGRGLQLLFYSVGIGQISSEVPQNLSASRPQDRQFILSSKKLLLSDSGFYLCAWSTLLGQGRHTFGSGTRLTVV.

The chain has TRBV20-1 and TRBJ2-1, with D hard to call. The CDR3 has 11 residues. Germline assignment: CDR1 DFQATT and CDR2 SNEGSKA (reference sequence). V was shortened by 3 bases and J by 4 bases, with 4 bases between the two germline ends. The CDR3 DNA is TGCAGTGCTAGTTCTTACAATGAGCAGTTCTTC. Translating it yields CSASSYNEQFF.

The chain uses TRBV20-1 and TRBJ1-1; D remains unclear. The CDR3 has 14 residues. V was pared by 4 bases and J by 4 bases, with 16 bases between. Per the germline V gene, CDR1 is DFQATT and CDR2 is SNEGSKA (reference sequence). The CDR3 region is CSATAPPGPTEAFF. For the CDR3, the DNA is TGCAGTGCTACCGCCCCCCCTGGGCCCACTGAAGCTTTCTTT.

This chain joins TRBV5-6 and TRBJ2-5; no firm D call. The CDR3 has 14 amino acids. Trimming took 0 bases from V and 0 from J, leaving 6 bases between them. Per the germline V gene, CDR1 is SGHDT and CDR2 is YYEEEE. CDR3 amino acids: CASSLGVNQETQYF. The CDR3 region has the DNA TGTGCCAGCAGCTTGGGTGTCAACCAAGAGACCCAGTACTTC.